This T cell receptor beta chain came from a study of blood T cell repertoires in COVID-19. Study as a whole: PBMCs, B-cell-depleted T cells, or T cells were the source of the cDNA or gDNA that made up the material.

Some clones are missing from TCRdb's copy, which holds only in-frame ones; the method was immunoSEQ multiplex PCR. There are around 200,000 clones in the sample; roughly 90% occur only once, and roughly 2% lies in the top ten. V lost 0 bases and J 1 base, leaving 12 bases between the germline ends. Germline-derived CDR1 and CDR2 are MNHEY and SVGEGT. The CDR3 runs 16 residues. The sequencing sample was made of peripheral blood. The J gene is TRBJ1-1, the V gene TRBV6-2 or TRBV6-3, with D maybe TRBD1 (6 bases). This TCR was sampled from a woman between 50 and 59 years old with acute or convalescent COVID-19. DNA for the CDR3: TGTGCCAGCAGTTACTCGAAGGACAGAGCGAACACTGAAGCTTTCTTT. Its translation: CASSYSKDRANTEAFF.